This entry lists 7 T cell receptor beta chains sequenced from one sample in a study of blood T cells in healthy people across ages. A second PCR, run for about 6 to 12 cycles, used a sample-barcoded 5' primer plus a J-beta primer mix. TCRdb reprocessed the 5' RACE reads with MiXCR, giving one entry per CDR3 protein. The sample consists of approximately 960,000 distinct CDR3 sequences, about 28% of them appearing once. These sequences were also reported in another study, on T cells of mothers and their children.

Sequencing used blood. The source is a woman aged 40-49 years in good health.

The chain carries TRBV27 and TRBJ2-1; D is undetermined. The CDR3 length is 14 residues. Germline CDR1 and CDR2: MNHEY and SMNVEV (reference sequence). Trimming cost V 3 bases and J 9 bases, with 15 bases left between them. CDR3 residues: CASSLMGLSSEQFF. In DNA, the CDR3 is TGTGCCAGCAGTTTGATGGGGTTGTCGAGTGAGCAGTTCTTC.

This sequence joins TRBV12-3 or TRBV12-4 and TRBJ2-1, with TRBD1 identical over 10 bases. The V and J ends lost 4 bases and 9 bases, in that order; junction bases with no gene match: 6. This CDR3 comprises 14 residues. CDR3 nucleotide sequence: TGTGCCAGCAGTTCCCGACAGGGGGCTGCTGAGCAGTTCTTC. This gives the protein CASSSRQGAAEQFF.

The gene calls are TRBV4-2 and TRBJ1-2; D remains unclear. This CDR3 is built from 16 residues. Per germline, CDR1 LGHNA and CDR2 YNFKEQ. Deletions cut 0 bases from V and 1 base from J, with 12 bases between. CDR3 DNA: TGTGCCAGCAGCCAAGAGTGCACCACAGATAACTATGGCTACACCTTC. Amino acids: CASSQECTTDNYGYTF.

This clonotype was counted a few times. The CDR3 coding sequence is TGTGCCAGCAGCTTAGGTCCAGAGGGTGGCTACACCTTC. Protein product: CASSLGPEGGYTF. The rearrangement joins TRBV7-2 to TRBJ1-2; the D is unclear. The CDR3 contains 13 residues. Looked up from germline, CDR1 is SGHTA and CDR2 is FQGNSA. The germline V and J ends were trimmed by 1 base and 7 bases, with 10 bases remaining between them.

This clonotype appeared a few times. The CDR3 spells CSAVRGLNTEAFF. In nucleotides, the CDR3 is TGCAGTGCGGTACGGGGGCTAAACACTGAAGCTTTCTTT. This chain joins TRBV20-1 and TRBJ1-1, with a weak D call TRBD1 (6 bases). The CDR3 is made up of 13 amino acids. Germline-derived CDR1 and CDR2 are DFQATT and SNEGSKA (reference sequence). V was cut by 6 bases and J by 2 bases, with 13 bases left in between.

V is TRBV7-8 and J is TRBJ2-1; 12 bases map to TRBD2. Per the germline V gene, CDR1 is SGHVS and CDR2 is FQNEAQ. The CDR3 consists of 16 residues. Trimming removed 3 bases from V and 9 bases from J; junction bases left unmatched: 9. The CDR3 coding sequence is TGTGCCAGCAGCTTGTTTCTAGCGGGGGGGCTAAGTGAGCAGTTCTTC. It is translated as CASSLFLAGGLSEQFF.

In regard to this clonotype: Compared with germline, one end of the junction differs, possibly owing to a read error. This chain links TRBV14 with TRBJ1-6; perhaps TRBD1 as D (5 bases). Looked up from germline, CDR1 is SGHDN and CDR2 is FVKESK. The CDR3 has 16 residues. CDR3 region: CASSRRAPPYNSSLHF. The CDR3 region has the DNA TGTGCCAGCAGTCGCAGGGCGCCCCCCTATAATTCATCCCTCCACTTT.